These 20 T cell receptor beta chains came from one sample sequenced in a study of T cell repertoires in cytomegalovirus infection. TCRdb reprocessed the reads with MiXCR, giving one entry per CDR3 protein. The table shows approximately 600,000 distinct CDR3 sequences, with 35% to 50% occurring only once. For these TCRs, the target antigens are not known. The source was cultured PBMCs, collected from culture after CMV antigen stimulation. These receptors all come from a human donor in good health (CMV status not recorded). Some clones in this sample may be carry-over from other donors' samples.

This clonotype was seen a few times. This chain connects TRBV7-9 to TRBJ2-3; 9 nucleotides line up with TRBD2. Trimming cost V 4 bases and J 3 bases; bases outside gene matches: 11. This CDR3 has 17 amino acids. Germline V gene data show CDR1 as SEHNR and CDR2 as FQNEAQ (reference sequence). CDR3 loop: CASSSPVLAGKTDTQYF. For the CDR3, the DNA is TGTGCCAGCAGCTCCCCCGTCCTAGCGGGAAAAACAGATACGCAGTATTTT.

The chain recombines TRBV5-1 with TRBJ1-1; D may be TRBD1 (5 bases). Germline V gene data show CDR1 as SGHRS and CDR2 as YFSETQ. Deletions cut 0 bases from V and 4 bases from J, with 10 bases between. CDR3 length: 14 amino acids. This CDR3 reads CASSLEGHSTEAFF. The CDR3 DNA sequence: TGCGCCAGCAGCTTGGAAGGACATAGCACTGAAGCTTTCTTT.

This clonotype was seen once. The CDR3 coding sequence is TGTGCCAGCAGCCACTGGGACTTTGGAAACACCATATATTTT. Protein sequence: CASSHWDFGNTIYF. The chain combines TRBV14 with TRBJ1-3, with D possibly TRBD1 on 5 matching bases. This CDR3 has 14 amino acids. V dropped 3 bases and J dropped 3 bases, with 9 bases sitting between them. Germline V gene lookup returns CDR1 SGHDN and CDR2 FVKESK.

The chain has TRBV15 and TRBJ2-1; TRBD2 is a possible D gene (5 bases). The CDR3 totals 16 residues. V dropped 3 bases and J dropped 5 bases, with 17 bases sitting between them. Germline V gives CDR1 LNHNV, CDR2 YYDKDF (reference sequence). The CDR3 reads CATSRDPGTGNNEQFF. DNA of the CDR3: TGTGCCACCAGCAGGGACCCGGGAACCGGGAACAATGAGCAGTTCTTC.

This clonotype turned up a few times. CDR3 DNA sequence: TGTGCCAGCAGCGTCACCGGGACAGAATCCGGGGTTAACATTCAGTACTTC. The encoded protein is CASSVTGTESGVNIQYF. This chain uses TRBV7-9 with TRBJ2-4; 7 bases align to TRBD1. Looked up from germline, CDR1 is SEHNR and CDR2 is FQNEAQ (reference sequence). The CDR3 runs to 17 residues. Trimming cost V 5 bases and J 7 bases; bases outside gene matches: 17.

This clonotype was found once. The DNA of the CDR3 is TGCAGTGCTAGGACAGGGGCATACGAGCAGTACTTC. It codes for CSARTGAYEQYF. The J gene is TRBJ2-7, the V gene TRBV20-1, with 8 nucleotides matching TRBD1. The CDR3 has 12 amino acids. Germline V gene data show CDR1 as DFQATT and CDR2 as SNEGSKA (reference sequence). Trimming took 3 bases from V and 4 from J; bases not matched to a gene: 2.

This rearrangement joins TRBV19 to TRBJ2-1; D is tentatively TRBD1 or TRBD2 (6 bases each). Germline V gene lookup returns CDR1 LNHDA and CDR2 SQIVND (reference sequence). The CDR3 loop spans 13 amino acids. The V and J ends lost 3 bases and 8 bases respectively, with 11 bases between them. CDR3 DNA sequence: TGTGCCAGTAGTATTGAGGGGGGTGATGAGCAGTTCTTC. Translating it yields CASSIEGGDEQFF.

The chain couples TRBV6-1 to TRBJ2-7, with TRBD2 matching over 7 bases. Trimming took 2 bases from V and 2 from J; bases not matched to a gene: 9. Germline V gene data show CDR1 as MNHNS and CDR2 as SASEGT. This CDR3 region has 16 residues. CDR3: CASSELAAGVAYEQYF. The CDR3 DNA is TGTGCCAGCAGTGAATTGGCGGCGGGGGTAGCCTACGAGCAGTACTTC.

V is TRBV6-8 and J is TRBJ1-5, with D hard to call. V lost 8 bases to trimming and J lost 0 bases, with 14 bases between them. There are 15 residues in the CDR3. Germline CDR1 and CDR2: MNHGY and SAAAGT. CDR3 sequence reads: CASGPPENSNQPQHF. Written as DNA, the CDR3 is TGTGCCAGCGGACCCCCGGAGAATAGCAATCAGCCCCAGCATTTT.

This clonotype was counted between two and nine times. The chain employs TRBV4-1 and TRBJ2-5, with TRBD2 matching 11 bases. V lost 0 bases to trimming and J lost 5 bases; unmatched junction nucleotides: 11. Germline lookup yields CDR1 MGHRA and CDR2 YSYEKL. The CDR3 runs to 18 residues. The CDR3 sequence is CASSQEQTSGAQGETQYF. The CDR3 DNA sequence: TGCGCCAGCAGCCAAGAACAGACTAGCGGGGCCCAGGGGGAGACCCAGTACTTC.

The chain employs TRBV4-1 and TRBJ2-3; the match to TRBD1 covers 11 bases. Trimming cost V 3 bases and J 3 bases; bases outside gene matches: 11. Germline assignment: CDR1 MGHRA and CDR2 YSYEKL. CDR3 length: 18 residues. DNA for the CDR3: TGCGCCAGCAGCCAGAGGACAGGGGGCATCCAACGGACAGATACGCAGTATTTT. It specifies CASSQRTGGIQRTDTQYF.

This clonotype has more than one count but fewer than ten. The CDR3 sequence is CASLSGPIFNSPLHF. In nucleotides, the CDR3 is TGTGCCAGCTTGAGCGGCCCGATATTTAATTCACCCCTCCACTTT. The chain employs TRBV11-2 and TRBJ1-6, with no clear D. Trimming took off 8 bases at V and 6 bases at J, with 17 bases between the two ends. The CDR3 totals 15 residues. Germline V gives CDR1 SGHAT, CDR2 FQNNGV.

This clonotype showed up just a few times. The CDR3 region has the DNA TGTGCCAGCAGCCCGGGACAGGGGGGCGCAGAGACCCAGTACTTC. Protein product: CASSPGQGGAETQYF. The rearrangement uses TRBV7-2 and TRBJ2-5; 11 nucleotides align to TRBD1. Germline V gene data show CDR1 as SGHTA and CDR2 as FQGNSA. This CDR3 spans 15 amino acids. The V and J ends lost 5 bases and 4 bases, in that order; junction bases with no gene match: 6.

This clonotype has just a few counts. The chain employs TRBV7-2 and TRBJ2-7, with D perhaps assigned TRBD1 or TRBD2 (5 bases each). V was clipped by 5 bases and J by 9 bases, with 17 bases between them. The CDR3 is made up of 13 amino acids. Germline V CDR1 and CDR2: SGHTA, FQGNSA. CDR3 region: CASSPPGTYRQYF. The CDR3 bases are TGTGCCAGCAGCCCTCCGGGGACGTACCGGCAGTACTTC.

This clonotype was counted a single time. The rearrangement uses TRBV5-6 and TRBJ2-4; D is perhaps TRBD2 (5 bases). Per the germline V gene, CDR1 is SGHDT and CDR2 is YYEEEE. The CDR3 has 13 residues. V was shortened by 3 bases and J by 8 bases, with 12 bases between the two germline ends. CDR3 loop: CASSWVTEDIQYF. CDR3 DNA sequence: TGTGCCAGCAGCTGGGTTACGGAGGACATTCAGTACTTC.

The chain combines TRBV6-9 with TRBJ1-1; TRBD1 aligns across 7 bases. Trimming removed 6 bases from V and 4 bases from J; junction bases left unmatched: 5. CDR3 length: 13 residues. Germline values: CDR1 MNHGY, CDR2 SVAAGI. CDR3 residues: CASRGQKATEAFF. CDR3 sequence (DNA): TGTGCCAGCAGGGGACAGAAGGCCACTGAAGCTTTCTTT.

This chain connects TRBV7-9 to TRBJ2-5, with 8 bases identical to TRBD2. Looked up from germline, CDR1 is SEHNR and CDR2 is FQNEAQ (reference sequence). The CDR3 covers 15 residues. V lost 5 bases to trimming and J lost 4 bases; unmatched junction nucleotides: 9. CDR3 amino acids: CASSPGGGRLETQYF. The CDR3 nucleotides are TGTGCCAGCAGCCCGGGAGGGGGAAGACTAGAGACCCAGTACTTC.

The rearrangement uses TRBV5-6 and TRBJ2-3, with no clear D. Looked up from germline, CDR1 is SGHDT and CDR2 is YYEEEE. V was shortened by 4 bases and J by 3 bases, with 18 bases between the two germline ends. The CDR3 contains 16 residues. CDR3 region: CASSPMSASATDTQYF. In DNA, the CDR3 is TGTGCCAGCAGCCCAATGAGCGCCAGCGCGACAGATACGCAGTATTTT.

The V and J genes are TRBV12-3 or TRBV12-4 and TRBJ2-3, with D unclear. The CDR3 consists of 15 residues. The V end lost 1 base, the J end lost 0 bases, and 8 bases lay between the germline ends. The CDR3 DNA sequence: TGTGCCAGCAGTTTAGAACCCGTGAGCACAGATACGCAGTATTTT. Translating gives CASSLEPVSTDTQYF.

This chain links TRBV2 with TRBJ2-1; D perhaps matches TRBD2 (5 bases). Trimming took off 11 bases at V and 3 bases at J, with 8 bases between the two ends. The CDR3 has 11 amino acids. Looked up from germline, CDR1 is SNHLY and CDR2 is FYNNEI. CDR3 DNA sequence: TGTGCCGGCGACTACTACAATGAGCAGTTCTTC. This codes for CAGDYYNEQFF.